This T cell receptor (beta chain) was identified during a study of CD8 T cells in ankylosing spondylitis. This clonotype came up many times. Its antigen is as yet unknown. The length of the CDR3 is 13 residues. Germline CDR1 is SQVTM and CDR2 is ANQGSEA. V dropped 5 bases and J dropped 1 base, with 11 bases sitting between them. TCRdb recomputed calls from the 5' RACE reads with MiXCR, one row per CDR3 protein. The data contain some 300,000 distinct CDR3 sequences, 20% of them singletons. Findings and limits, study-wide: Among TCR beta sequences, a motif of fewer than 10 highly homologous variants appeared characteristic of ankylosing spondylitis blood.

The chain links TRBV29-1 to TRBJ1-1, with D tentatively TRBD1 (5 bases). This TCR was sampled from a female donor with ankylosing spondylitis or in good health (not recorded which). Specimen: blood, either unsorted or a sorted T cell fraction (not recorded which). In DNA form, the CDR3 reads TGCAGCGTTCTGACAGAGGAGAACACTGAAGCTTTCTTT. Protein product: CSVLTEENTEAFF.